This T cell receptor (beta chain) was observed in a study of PD-L1 blockade in urothelial cancer. The overall study: Blood analysis occurred 3 weeks (second dose) and 6 weeks after treatment start.

Time point indicated: peripheral blood 6 weeks after treatment start. Locally advanced or metastatic urothelial carcinoma was diagnosed in the patients. Using immunoSEQ multiplex PCR, the repertoire was profiled, and TCRdb retains in-frame clones only, with some absent. The data hold around 30,000 clones, with under 90% observed a single time. Specimen: PBMCs, collected around atezolizumab (anti-PD-L1) treatment. This sequence was found in a man aged 70 or older with urothelial cancer.

The CDR3, as DNA: TGTGCCACCAGCAGAGATAGGGGACAGGGGGATTATGGCAGCACAGATACGCAGTATTTT. Protein: CATSRDRGQGDYGSTDTQYF. The chain uses TRBV15 and TRBJ2-3; TRBD1 matches at 11 bases. The CDR3 consists of 20 residues. V trimming: 0 bases; J trimming: 0 bases; junction bases outside the gene matches: 11. Germline CDR1 LNHNV, CDR2 YYDKDF (reference sequence).